The 28 T cell receptor beta chains below were found in one sample sequenced in a study of blood T cells in healthy people across ages. Then a second PCR, running about 6 to 11 cycles, was carried out with a sample-barcoded 5' primer and a J-beta primer mix. TCRdb re-analysed the 5' RACE reads in MiXCR, keeping a single row per CDR3 protein. This table has 1.5 million to 2 million distinct CDR3 sequences, over 25% appearing once. Sample: blood. These receptor sequences come from a young woman in good health.

The genes are TRBV7-9 and TRBJ1-6, with TRBD1 identical over 7 bases. V lost 10 bases, J lost 7 bases, and 13 bases stayed unmatched. The CDR3 has 15 amino acids. The germline V gene encodes CDR1 SEHNR and CDR2 FQNEAQ (reference sequence). The CDR3 DNA reads as TGTGCCACCCAAATACCGGGACAGACGAATTCACCCCTCCACTTT. Translating gives CATQIPGQTNSPLHF. The variable domain in full, with the rest retrieved from reference TRBV7-9 and TRBJ1-6, is DTGVSQNPRHKITKRGQNVTFRCDPISEHNRLYWYRQTLGQGPEFLTYFQNEAQLEKSRLLSDRFSAERPKGSFSTLEIQRTEQGDSAMYLCATQIPGQTNSPLHFGNGTRLTVT.

This clonotype was observed a handful of times. The rearrangement joins TRBV20-1 to TRBJ2-7; 10 nucleotides align to TRBD2. This CDR3 contains 13 residues. J lost 4 bases, V lost 5 bases, and 5 bases had no gene match. Germline lookup yields CDR1 DFQATT and CDR2 SNEGSKA (reference sequence). CDR3 protein: CSAASGRSYEQYF. Written as DNA, the CDR3 is TGCAGTGCTGCTAGCGGGAGAAGTTACGAGCAGTACTTC.

Worth noting for this clonotype: One end of the junction varies from germline; a read error may be responsible. CDR3 nucleotides: TGTGCCAGTAGCGTAGATCACAGGGGTACTCACGAGCAGTTCTTC. Translated: CASSVDHRGTHEQFF. The chain couples TRBV9 to TRBJ2-1; TRBD1 matches at 7 bases. This CDR3 has 15 amino acids. The germline V gene encodes CDR1 SGDLS and CDR2 YYNGEE. Looking up the rest from reference TRBV9 and TRBJ2-1 gives the full variable domain: DSGVTQTPKHLITATGQRVTLRCSPRSGDLSVYWYQQSLDQGLQFLIQYYNGEERAKGNILERFSAQQFPDLHSELNLSSLELGDSALYFCASSVDHRGTHEQFFGPGTRLTVL.

The chain joins TRBV12-3 or TRBV12-4 to TRBJ1-1; D gene ambiguous. This CDR3 contains 12 residues. Trimming shortened V by 7 bases and J by 3 bases, and 9 bases separated the two germline ends. CDR3 sequence reads: CASTYGDTEAFF. CDR3 nucleotides: TGTGCCAGCACGTACGGGGACACTGAAGCTTTCTTT.

This clonotype turned up a few times. The chain combines TRBV2 with TRBJ1-2; maybe TRBD1 (5 bases). Trimming took 9 bases from V and 0 from J, leaving 14 bases between them. The CDR3 has 14 amino acids. The germline V gene has CDR1 SNHLY and CDR2 FYNNEI. The CDR3: CARGEDTSNYGYTF. In DNA, the CDR3 is TGTGCCAGGGGGGAGGACACGTCTAACTATGGCTACACCTTC.

This clonotype has just a few counts. CDR3 bases: TGCGCCAGCAGCCAGACGGGGGCGGATCAGCCCCAGCATTTT. Protein product: CASSQTGADQPQHF. The V gene is TRBV4-1, the J gene TRBJ1-5, with a weak D call TRBD1 (6 bases). The ends were cut back, 3 bases at V and 5 bases at J, with 11 bases in the middle. The CDR3 runs 14 residues. Germline V CDR1 and CDR2: MGHRA, YSYEKL.

V and J are TRBV9 and TRBJ2-6; possible D gene TRBD1, 5 bases. The V gene's germline CDR1 is SGDLS and CDR2 YYNGEE. This CDR3 has 18 residues. The V gene lost 0 bases and the J gene lost 3 bases, with 16 bases spanning the gap. The chain's CDR3 is CASSVVGRAGSGANVLTF. CDR3 in DNA: TGTGCCAGCAGCGTAGTTGGCAGGGCAGGAAGTGGGGCCAACGTCCTGACTTTC.

This clonotype has at least ten counts. The rearrangement links TRBV6-2 or TRBV6-3 to TRBJ2-5; TRBD2 aligns across 7 bases. Trimming cost V 6 bases and J 5 bases; bases outside gene matches: 6. Germline V CDR1 and CDR2: MNHEY, SVGEGT. CDR3 size: 13 residues. This CDR3 is CASRPGLMETQYF. The CDR3 region has the DNA TGTGCCAGCAGGCCGGGACTAATGGAGACCCAGTACTTC.

This clonotype was recorded a few times. The chain employs TRBV12-3 or TRBV12-4 and TRBJ1-4, with D perhaps TRBD1 (6 bases). Trimming removed 4 bases from V and 4 bases from J, with 13 bases in between. CDR3 length: 15 residues. The CDR3 DNA reads TGTGCCAGCAGTTCCTCAGGGGATATTAATGAAAAACTGTTTTTT. This codes for CASSSSGDINEKLFF.

This clonotype has ten or more counts. V gene TRBV12-3 or TRBV12-4 combines with J gene TRBJ2-7; 9 bases are shared with TRBD2. The CDR3 covers 17 residues. The V gene end was trimmed by 4 bases and the J gene end by 2 bases; junction bases not matched to a gene: 12. The CDR3, as DNA: TGTGCCAGCAGTTCCGGGACTAGCATAAGAGCCCCCTACGAGCAGTACTTC. This gives the protein CASSSGTSIRAPYEQYF.

The chain recombines TRBV5-5 with TRBJ1-5; TRBD1 might be the D (5 bases). Germline-derived CDR1 and CDR2 are SGHKS and YYEKEE (reference sequence). V was clipped by 0 bases and J by 6 bases, with 10 bases between them. This CDR3 has 14 amino acids. CDR3 loop: CASSLEGRGQPQHF. The DNA for the CDR3 is TGTGCCAGCAGCTTGGAGGGAAGGGGTCAGCCCCAGCATTTT. Using reference TRBV5-5 and TRBJ1-5 for the parts outside the CDR3, the full variable domain is DAGVTQSPTHLIKTRGQQVTLRCSPISGHKSVSWYQQVLGQGPQFIFQYYEKEERGRGNFPDRFSARQFPNYSSELNVNALLLGDSALYLCASSLEGRGQPQHFGDGTRLSIL.

The V and J genes are TRBV20-1 and TRBJ1-5; a weak D match, TRBD1 (6 bases). Germline CDR1 DFQATT, CDR2 SNEGSKA (reference sequence). The length of the CDR3 is 15 residues. V was shortened by 0 bases and J by 4 bases, with 13 bases between the two germline ends. The CDR3 DNA reads as TGCAGTGCTAGAGACCCAGGGGTGGGAAATCAGCCCCAGCATTTT. It codes for CSARDPGVGNQPQHF.

The chain employs TRBV5-1 and TRBJ2-1; D assignment may be TRBD1 or TRBD2 (6 bases each). The CDR3 spans 16 residues. V lost 0 bases and J 5 bases, leaving 15 bases between the germline ends. Germline CDR1 reads SGHRS; CDR2 reads YFSETQ. The CDR3 region has the DNA TGCGCCAGCAGCTTGGAGGGGAGAGGGGGGCACAATGAGCAGTTCTTC. Its protein is CASSLEGRGGHNEQFF. Full variable domain (outside the CDR3, taken from reference TRBV5-1 and TRBJ2-1): KAGVTQTPRYLIKTRGQQVTLSCSPISGHRSVSWYQQTPGQGLQFLFEYFSETQRNKGNFPGRFSGRQFSNSRSEMNVSTLELGDSALYLCASSLEGRGGHNEQFFGPGTRLTVL.

This clonotype has at least ten counts. The chain uses TRBV7-2 and TRBJ2-7; a possible D gene is TRBD1 (6 bases). CDR3 length equals 13 residues. Per germline, CDR1 SGHTA and CDR2 FQGNSA. The V and J ends lost 5 bases and 3 bases respectively, with 11 bases between them. The CDR3 loop is CASSPTGFYEQYF. The CDR3 coding sequence is TGTGCCAGCAGCCCGACAGGTTTCTACGAGCAGTACTTC.

This clonotype turned up a few times. The V and J genes are TRBV4-1 and TRBJ2-7; D is uncertain. V lost 0 bases and J lost 6, with 15 bases in between. There are 15 residues in the CDR3. In germline, CDR1 is MGHRA, CDR2 YSYEKL. CDR3 nucleotides: TGCGCCAGCAGCCAAGATTTTGCCGGCCCCGGCGAGCAGTACTTC. Its translation: CASSQDFAGPGEQYF.

This clonotype has just a few counts. J is TRBJ2-1 and V is TRBV2; D might be TRBD2 (7 bases). Germline V lookup: CDR1 SNHLY, CDR2 FYNNEI. V was pared by 11 bases and J by 7 bases, with 18 bases between. This CDR3 has 13 residues. CDR3 sequence (DNA): TGTGCCGGACAGCGGGACTGGGGGAATGAGCAGTTCTTC. Translation: CAGQRDWGNEQFF.

This chain uses TRBV5-1 with TRBJ2-7; D might be TRBD2 (6 bases). The ends were cut back, 0 bases at V and 5 bases at J, with 15 bases in the middle. This CDR3 is built from 15 residues. Per germline, CDR1 SGHRS and CDR2 YFSETQ. The CDR3 DNA follows: TGCGCCAGCAGCTTGGGAGGAGGGCGGAGGAACGAGCAGTACTTC. This encodes CASSLGGGRRNEQYF.

Concerning this clonotype itself: It may be a read error: a sequence one base away is much more abundant. This chain connects TRBV27 to TRBJ2-4; tentatively, D is TRBD1 (6 bases). Germline loops: CDR1 MNHEY, CDR2 SMNVEV (reference sequence). V shed 1 base and J shed 13 bases, with 26 bases lying between them. This CDR3 has 17 residues. As DNA, the CDR3 is TGTGCCAGCAGTTTATATCCGCAGGGGAACTCGGGCTACGTGCAGTACTTC. It codes for CASSLYPQGNSGYVQYF.

This clonotype was counted between two and nine times. The CDR3 reads CASSSNAESGYGYTF. CDR3 nucleotide sequence: TGTGCCAGCAGCTCGAATGCAGAGTCGGGCTATGGCTACACCTTC. The chain employs TRBV5-6 and TRBJ1-2; D gene uncertain. V shed 3 bases and J shed 4 bases, with 16 bases lying between them. This CDR3 is built from 15 residues. Germline V gives CDR1 SGHDT, CDR2 YYEEEE. Full variable domain (rest looked up from reference TRBV5-6 and TRBJ1-2): DAGVTQSPTHLIKTRGQQVTLRCSPKSGHDTVSWYQQALGQGPQFIFQYYEEEERQRGNFPDRFSGHQFPNYSSELNVNALLLGDSALYLCASSSNAESGYGYTFGSGTRLTVV.

This clonotype was seen a few times. The chain uses TRBV28 and TRBJ2-7; D might be TRBD1 (5 bases). The germline CDR1 and CDR2 sequences are MDHEN and SYDVKM. V gave up 9 bases and J gave up 0 bases, with 9 bases separating them. The CDR3 contains 12 residues. DNA of the CDR3: TGTGCCAGGAGACAGACCTCCTACGAGCAGTACTTC. It specifies CARRQTSYEQYF. Together with reference TRBV28 and TRBJ2-7, the CDR3 gives the full variable domain: DVKVTQSSRYLVKRTGEKVFLECVQDMDHENMFWYRQDPGLGLRLIYFSYDVKMKEKGDIPEGYSVSREKKERFSLILESASTNQTSMYLCARRQTSYEQYFGPGTRLTVT.

On this clonotype: A clone one base away is much larger, so this may be a read error. The CDR3 does not close with the conserved phenylalanine or tryptophan, likely indicating a read error. The chain has TRBV12-3 or TRBV12-4 and TRBJ2-5; 7 nucleotides agree with TRBD1. J was trimmed by 2 bases and V by 1 base; bases with no gene match: 4. The CDR3 runs 15 residues. CDR3 residues: CASSLGDSSQETQYV. The CDR3 bases are TGTGCCAGCAGTTTAGGGGACAGCTCTCAAGAGACCCAGTACGTC.

V is TRBV7-2 and J is TRBJ2-3; D is possibly TRBD2 (5 bases). Between the trimmed V and J ends, which lost 4 bases and 2 bases, there was a span of 16 bases. This CDR3 is 16 amino acids long. Per the germline V gene, CDR1 is SGHTA and CDR2 is FQGNSA. The CDR3 reads CASSSRTGGFTDTQYF. CDR3 nucleotide sequence: TGTGCCAGCAGCTCGCGGACTGGCGGGTTCACAGATACGCAGTATTTT.

This clonotype has a single count. The chain uses TRBV3-1 and TRBJ2-1, with 9 bases aligning to TRBD2. Germline-derived CDR1 and CDR2 are LGHDT and YNNKEL (reference sequence). J lost 8 bases, V lost 4 bases, and 12 bases had no gene match. The CDR3 extends over 16 amino acids. The CDR3 DNA sequence: TGTGCCAGCAGCCCGACCCTTAGCGGGAGTCTCTATGAGCAGTTCTTC. Translated, it gives CASSPTLSGSLYEQFF.

The chain joins TRBV5-6 to TRBJ2-7, with TRBD2 matching 8 bases. J was trimmed by 6 bases and V by 3 bases; bases with no gene match: 5. Looked up from germline, CDR1 is SGHDT and CDR2 is YYEEEE. The CDR3 extends over 13 amino acids. CDR3 loop: CASSWVGGAEQYF. DNA for the CDR3: TGTGCCAGCAGCTGGGTCGGGGGGGCCGAGCAGTACTTC. The complete variable domain, with remaining parts taken from reference TRBV5-6 and TRBJ2-7, reads DAGVTQSPTHLIKTRGQQVTLRCSPKSGHDTVSWYQQALGQGPQFIFQYYEEEERQRGNFPDRFSGHQFPNYSSELNVNALLLGDSALYLCASSWVGGAEQYFGPGTRLTVT.

There are many counts of this clonotype. The chain has TRBV6-6 and TRBJ2-5; D is perhaps TRBD2 (6 bases). The V gene lost 5 bases and the J gene lost 5 bases, with 21 bases spanning the gap. The CDR3 loop spans 16 amino acids. From germline, CDR1 is MNHNY and CDR2 SVGAGI (reference sequence). The chain's CDR3 is CASSRSDGSGGETQYF. The CDR3 bases are TGTGCCAGCAGTAGGTCAGACGGGAGTGGAGGGGAGACCCAGTACTTC.

J is TRBJ2-7 and V is TRBV20-1; TRBD2 matches at 8 bases. Per the germline V gene, CDR1 is DFQATT and CDR2 is SNEGSKA (reference sequence). CDR3 length: 16 amino acids. J lost 1 base, V lost 0 bases, and 8 bases had no gene match. CDR3 protein: CSARDPAGDGSYEQYF. In DNA form, the CDR3 reads TGCAGTGCTAGAGATCCAGCGGGAGATGGGTCCTACGAGCAGTACTTC.

The V gene is TRBV24-1, the J gene TRBJ1-2; TRBD1 is a possible D gene (6 bases). Germline loops: CDR1 KGHDR, CDR2 SFDVKD. Trimming removed 4 bases from V and 7 bases from J, with 9 bases in between. This CDR3 is 12 amino acids long. The CDR3 bases are TGTGCCACCAGTGAGGGGGCGCGTGGCTACACCTTC. Its translation is CATSEGARGYTF.

The gene calls are TRBV12-3 or TRBV12-4 and TRBJ1-6; TRBD1 aligns across 7 bases. The length of the CDR3 is 16 residues. V was pared by 4 bases and J by 7 bases, with 10 bases of the junction left unmatched. CDR3 nucleotides: TGTGCCAGCAGTTCCCAAGGGACAGTAGGGAATTCACCCCTCCACTTT. Protein product: CASSSQGTVGNSPLHF.